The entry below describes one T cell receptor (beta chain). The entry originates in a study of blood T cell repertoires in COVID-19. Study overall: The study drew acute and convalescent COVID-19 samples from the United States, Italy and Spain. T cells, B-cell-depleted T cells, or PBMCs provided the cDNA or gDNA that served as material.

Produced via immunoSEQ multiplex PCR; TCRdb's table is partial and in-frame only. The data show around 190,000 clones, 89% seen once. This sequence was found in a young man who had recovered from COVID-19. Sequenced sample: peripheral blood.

CDR3 sequence (DNA): TGTGCCACCAGCAGAGGGGGGGAGGGTCAGCCCCAGCATTTT. It yields the protein CATSRGGEGQPQHF. This chain connects TRBV15 to TRBJ1-5; TRBD1 might be the D (5 bases). This CDR3 region has 14 residues. Germline V gene data show CDR1 as LNHNV and CDR2 as YYDKDF (reference sequence). V lost 1 base, J lost 6 bases, and 10 bases lay in between.